This T cell receptor beta chain was profiled in a study of OX40 agonist ivuxolimab in advanced cancers. Study in general: Past anti-PD-1, anti-PD-L1 or anti-CTLA-4 therapy was accepted, and roughly 38% had received some.

Trimming cost V 6 bases and J 6 bases, with 16 bases left between them. Germline V gives CDR1 ENHRY, CDR2 SYGVKD. There are 14 residues in the CDR3. Notes on this clone: What it binds is not known.

TCRdb's copy holds only in-frame clones and misses some; the assay was immunoSEQ multiplex PCR. The profile shows 65,000 to 90,000 clones, about 86% of them singletons. Study results and caveats: The CD4+ and CD8+ T cells in the blood had expanded clonally by week 6 at 0.1 to 3.0 mg/kg. The antigens recognized by the expanded peripheral T cells, that is their antigen specificity, were not determined.

The sample here was CD4+ or CD8+ T cells sorted from blood, taken in a trial of the OX40 agonist ivuxolimab. The sequence was obtained from an adult with an advanced solid tumor such as melanoma, head and neck, liver or kidney cancer. V usage is TRBV10-3 and J usage is TRBJ2-3; D possibly matches TRBD1 or TRBD2 (6 bases each). The CDR3 sequence: CAIRSDEGGDTQYF. In DNA form, the CDR3 reads TGTGCCATCAGATCGGACGAAGGGGGGGATACGCAGTATTTT.